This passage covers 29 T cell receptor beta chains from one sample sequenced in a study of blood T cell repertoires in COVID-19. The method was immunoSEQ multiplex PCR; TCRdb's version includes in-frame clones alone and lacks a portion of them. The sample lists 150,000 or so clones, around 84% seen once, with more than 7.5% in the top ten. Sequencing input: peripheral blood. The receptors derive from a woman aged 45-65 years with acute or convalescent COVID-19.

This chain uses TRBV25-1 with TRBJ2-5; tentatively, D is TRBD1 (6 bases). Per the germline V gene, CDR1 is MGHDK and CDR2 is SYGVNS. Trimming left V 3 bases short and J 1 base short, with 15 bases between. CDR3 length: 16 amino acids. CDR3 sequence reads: CASSEDRGQVQETQYF. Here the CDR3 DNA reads TGTGCCAGCAGTGAGGACCGGGGACAAGTCCAAGAGACCCAGTACTTC.

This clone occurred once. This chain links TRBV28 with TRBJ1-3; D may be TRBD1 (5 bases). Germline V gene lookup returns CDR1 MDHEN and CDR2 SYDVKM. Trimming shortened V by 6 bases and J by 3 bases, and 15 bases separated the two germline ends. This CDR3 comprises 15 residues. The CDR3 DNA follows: TGTGCCAGCAGCCCAGGGCACTCGGTTGGAAACACCATATATTTT. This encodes CASSPGHSVGNTIYF.

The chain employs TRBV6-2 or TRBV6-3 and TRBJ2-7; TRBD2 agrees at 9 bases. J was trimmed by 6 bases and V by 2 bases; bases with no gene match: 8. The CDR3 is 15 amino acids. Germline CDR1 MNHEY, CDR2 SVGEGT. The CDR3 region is CASSYDSGLAVEQYF. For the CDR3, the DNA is TGTGCCAGCAGTTACGATTCGGGACTAGCTGTCGAGCAGTACTTC.

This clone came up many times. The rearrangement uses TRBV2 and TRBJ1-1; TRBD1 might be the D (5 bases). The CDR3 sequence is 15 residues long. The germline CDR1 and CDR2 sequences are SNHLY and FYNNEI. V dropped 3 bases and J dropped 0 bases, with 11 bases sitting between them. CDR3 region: CASSDQGEMNTEAFF. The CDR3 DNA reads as TGTGCCAGCAGTGACCAGGGTGAGATGAACACTGAAGCTTTCTTT.

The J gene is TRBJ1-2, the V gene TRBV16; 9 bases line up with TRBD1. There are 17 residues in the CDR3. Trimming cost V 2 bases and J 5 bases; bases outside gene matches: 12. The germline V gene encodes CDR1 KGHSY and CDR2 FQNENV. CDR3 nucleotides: TGTGCCAGCAGCCAAATTACCCCCGGACAGGGGCGGTATGGCTACACCTTC. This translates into CASSQITPGQGRYGYTF.

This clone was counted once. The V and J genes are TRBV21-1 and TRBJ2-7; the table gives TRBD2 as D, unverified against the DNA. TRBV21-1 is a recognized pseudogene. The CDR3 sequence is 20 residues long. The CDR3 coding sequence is TGTGCCAGCACCAAGGGGGGCAGACAGGGGACTAGCGGGAGATTCCACGAGCAGTACTTC. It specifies CASTKGGRQGTSGRFHEQYF.

The CDR3 bases are TGTGCCAGCAGCCGGGGACAGACGAACACTGAAGCTTTCTTT. It translates to CASSRGQTNTEAFF. This sequence joins TRBV7-8 and TRBJ1-1; 7 bases match TRBD1. This CDR3 has 14 residues. The junction had 4 bases not matched to a gene; V was cut back by 5 bases and J by 1 base. Looked up from germline, CDR1 is SGHVS and CDR2 is FQNEAQ.

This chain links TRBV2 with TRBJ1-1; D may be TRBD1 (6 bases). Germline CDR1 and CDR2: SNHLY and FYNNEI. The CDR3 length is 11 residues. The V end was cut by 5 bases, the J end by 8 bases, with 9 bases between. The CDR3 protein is CASSPTGEAFF. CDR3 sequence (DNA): TGTGCCAGCAGTCCCACAGGGGAAGCTTTCTTT. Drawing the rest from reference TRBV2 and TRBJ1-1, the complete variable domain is EPEVTQTPSHQVTQMGQEVILRCVPISNHLYFYWYRQILGQKVEFLVSFYNNEISEKSEIFDDQFSVERPDGSNFTLKIRSTKLEDSAMYFCASSPTGEAFFGQGTRLTVV.

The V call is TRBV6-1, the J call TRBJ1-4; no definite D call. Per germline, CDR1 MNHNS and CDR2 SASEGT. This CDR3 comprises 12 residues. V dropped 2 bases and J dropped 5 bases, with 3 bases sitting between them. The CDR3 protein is CASSEPNEKLFF. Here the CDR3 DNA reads TGTGCCAGCAGTGAACCAAATGAAAAACTGTTTTTT.

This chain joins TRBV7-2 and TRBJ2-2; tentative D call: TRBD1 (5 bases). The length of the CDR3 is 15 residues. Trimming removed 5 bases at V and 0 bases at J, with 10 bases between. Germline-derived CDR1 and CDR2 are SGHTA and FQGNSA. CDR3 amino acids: CASSPTATNTGELFF. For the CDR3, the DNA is TGTGCCAGCAGCCCGACAGCCACGAACACCGGGGAGCTGTTTTTT.

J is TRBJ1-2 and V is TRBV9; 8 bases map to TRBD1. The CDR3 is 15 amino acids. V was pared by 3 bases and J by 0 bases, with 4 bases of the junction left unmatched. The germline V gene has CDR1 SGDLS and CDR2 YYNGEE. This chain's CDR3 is CASSGGQATNYGYTF. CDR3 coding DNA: TGTGCCAGCAGCGGGGGACAGGCGACTAACTATGGCTACACCTTC.

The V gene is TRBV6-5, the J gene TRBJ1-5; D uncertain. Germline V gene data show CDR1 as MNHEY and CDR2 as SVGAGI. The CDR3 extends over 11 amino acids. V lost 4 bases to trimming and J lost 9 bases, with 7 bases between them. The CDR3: CASSSAVPQHF. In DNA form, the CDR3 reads TGTGCCAGCAGTTCGGCGGTGCCCCAGCATTTT.

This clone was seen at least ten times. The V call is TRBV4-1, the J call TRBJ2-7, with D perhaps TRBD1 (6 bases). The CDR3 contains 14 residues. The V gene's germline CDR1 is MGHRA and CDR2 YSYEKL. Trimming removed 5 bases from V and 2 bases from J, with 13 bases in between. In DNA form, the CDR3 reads TGCGCCAGCAGCAGGTGGGACACCGCCTACGAGCAGTACTTC. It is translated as CASSRWDTAYEQYF.

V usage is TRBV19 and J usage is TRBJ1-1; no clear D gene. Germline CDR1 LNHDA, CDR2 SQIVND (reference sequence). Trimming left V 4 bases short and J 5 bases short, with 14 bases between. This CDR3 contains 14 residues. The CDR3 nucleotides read TGTGCCAGTAGTAGTACGATGGCAATGACTGAAGCTTTCTTT. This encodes CASSSTMAMTEAFF.

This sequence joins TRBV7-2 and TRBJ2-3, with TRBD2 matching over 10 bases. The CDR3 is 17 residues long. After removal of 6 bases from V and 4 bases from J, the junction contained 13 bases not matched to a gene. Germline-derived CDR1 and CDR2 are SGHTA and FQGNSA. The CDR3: CASRSKRRAGGADTQYF. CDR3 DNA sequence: TGTGCCAGCAGATCAAAGCGTAGAGCGGGGGGGGCAGATACGCAGTATTTT. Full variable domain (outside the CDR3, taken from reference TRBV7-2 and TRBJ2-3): GAGVSQSPSNKVTEKGKDVELRCDPISGHTALYWYRQSLGQGLEFLIYFQGNSAPDKSGLPSDRFSAERTGGSVSTLTIQRTQQEDSAVYLCASRSKRRAGGADTQYFGPGTRLTVL.

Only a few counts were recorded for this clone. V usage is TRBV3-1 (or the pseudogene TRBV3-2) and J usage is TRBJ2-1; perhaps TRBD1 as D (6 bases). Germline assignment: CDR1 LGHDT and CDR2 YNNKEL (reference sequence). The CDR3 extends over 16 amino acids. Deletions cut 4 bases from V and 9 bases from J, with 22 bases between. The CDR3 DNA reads TGTGCCAGCAGCCCCCCAGGGACAACAGGCGGAGGTGAGCAGTTCTTC. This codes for CASSPPGTTGGGEQFF.

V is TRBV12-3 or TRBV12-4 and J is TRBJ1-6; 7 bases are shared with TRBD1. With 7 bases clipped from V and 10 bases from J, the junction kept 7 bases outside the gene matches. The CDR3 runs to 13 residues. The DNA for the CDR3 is TGTGCCAGCAACCCAGGGGGAGTATCACCCCTCCACTTT. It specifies CASNPGGVSPLHF.

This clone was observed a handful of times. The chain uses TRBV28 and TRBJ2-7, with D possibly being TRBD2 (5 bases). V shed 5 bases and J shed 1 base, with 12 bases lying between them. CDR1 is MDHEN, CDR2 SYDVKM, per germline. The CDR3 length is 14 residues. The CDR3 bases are TGTGCCAGCAGTCCCCGGGGTGTTTCCTACGAGCAGTACTTC. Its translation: CASSPRGVSYEQYF. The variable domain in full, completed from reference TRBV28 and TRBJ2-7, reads DVKVTQSSRYLVKRTGEKVFLECVQDMDHENMFWYRQDPGLGLRLIYFSYDVKMKEKGDIPEGYSVSREKKERFSLILESASTNQTSMYLCASSPRGVSYEQYFGPGTRLTVT.

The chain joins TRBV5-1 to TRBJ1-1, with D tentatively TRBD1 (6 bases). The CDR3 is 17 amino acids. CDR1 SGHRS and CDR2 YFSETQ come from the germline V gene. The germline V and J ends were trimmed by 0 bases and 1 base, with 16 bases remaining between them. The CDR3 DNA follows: TGCGCCAGCAGCTTGGGGGGACACGCCAGGGGGAACACTGAAGCTTTCTTT. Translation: CASSLGGHARGNTEAFF. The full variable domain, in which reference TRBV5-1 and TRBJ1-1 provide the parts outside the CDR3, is KAGVTQTPRYLIKTRGQQVTLSCSPISGHRSVSWYQQTPGQGLQFLFEYFSETQRNKGNFPGRFSGRQFSNSRSEMNVSTLELGDSALYLCASSLGGHARGNTEAFFGQGTRLTVV.

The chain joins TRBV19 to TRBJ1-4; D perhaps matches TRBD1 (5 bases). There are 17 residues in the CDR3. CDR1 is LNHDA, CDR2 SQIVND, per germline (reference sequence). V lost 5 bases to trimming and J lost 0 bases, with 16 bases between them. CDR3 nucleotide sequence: TGTGCCAGTAGTGGTCCCGGGGGATTTGCAACTAATGAAAAACTGTTTTTT. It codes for CASSGPGGFATNEKLFF.

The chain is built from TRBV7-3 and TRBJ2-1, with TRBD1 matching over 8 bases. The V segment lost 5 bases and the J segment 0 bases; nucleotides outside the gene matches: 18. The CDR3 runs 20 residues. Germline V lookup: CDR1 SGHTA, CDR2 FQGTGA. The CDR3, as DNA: TGTGCCAGCAGCCCAGGGACAGGTCGAGTCGAGCGAAGCTCCTACAATGAGCAGTTCTTC. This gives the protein CASSPGTGRVERSSYNEQFF.

CDR3 protein: CASSLARLAGTGELFF. The CDR3 bases are TGTGCCAGCAGCTTAGCGCGGCTAGCGGGCACCGGGGAGCTGTTTTTT. V usage is TRBV7-8 and J usage is TRBJ2-2, with 8 bases matching TRBD2. This CDR3 has 16 amino acids. Per the germline V gene, CDR1 is SGHVS and CDR2 is FQNEAQ. With 0 bases clipped from V and 4 bases from J, the junction kept 4 bases outside the gene matches.

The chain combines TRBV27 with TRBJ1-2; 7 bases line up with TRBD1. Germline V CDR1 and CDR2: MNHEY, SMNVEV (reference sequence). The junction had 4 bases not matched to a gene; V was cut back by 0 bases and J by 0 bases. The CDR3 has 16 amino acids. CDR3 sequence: CASSLSWTGANYGYTF. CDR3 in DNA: TGTGCCAGCAGTTTATCTTGGACAGGAGCTAACTATGGCTACACCTTC.

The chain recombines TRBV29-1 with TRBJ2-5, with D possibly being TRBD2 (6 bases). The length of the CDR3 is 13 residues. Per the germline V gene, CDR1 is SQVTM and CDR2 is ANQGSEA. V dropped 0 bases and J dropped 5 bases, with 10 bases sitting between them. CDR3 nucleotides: TGCAGCGTTGAAGATCAACGGGGGGAGACCCAGTACTTC. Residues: CSVEDQRGETQYF.

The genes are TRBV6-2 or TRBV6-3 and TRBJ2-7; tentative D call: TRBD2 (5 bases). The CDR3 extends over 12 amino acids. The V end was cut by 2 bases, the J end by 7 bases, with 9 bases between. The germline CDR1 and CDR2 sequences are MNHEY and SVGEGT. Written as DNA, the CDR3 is TGTGCCAGCAGTTACACAACGGGAGAGCAGTACTTC. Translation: CASSYTTGEQYF.

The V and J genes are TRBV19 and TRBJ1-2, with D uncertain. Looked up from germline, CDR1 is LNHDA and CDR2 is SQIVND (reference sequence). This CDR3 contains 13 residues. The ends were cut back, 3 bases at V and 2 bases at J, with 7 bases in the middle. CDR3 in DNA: TGTGCCAGTAGTATCGCAGGAAACTATGGCTACACCTTC. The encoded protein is CASSIAGNYGYTF. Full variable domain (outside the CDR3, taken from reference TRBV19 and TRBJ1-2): DGGITQSPKYLFRKEGQNVTLSCEQNLNHDAMYWYRQDPGQGLRLIYYSQIVNDFQKGDIAEGYSVSREKKESFPLTVTSAQKNPTAFYLCASSIAGNYGYTFGSGTRLTVV.

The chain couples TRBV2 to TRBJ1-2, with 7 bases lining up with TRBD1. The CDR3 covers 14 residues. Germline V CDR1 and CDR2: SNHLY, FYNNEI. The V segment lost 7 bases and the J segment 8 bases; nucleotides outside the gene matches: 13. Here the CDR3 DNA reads TGTGCCAGCATAAAAGGGGGCGCAAGGTACGGCTACACCTTC. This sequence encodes CASIKGGARYGYTF.

CDR3 in amino acids: CASSDTGVGPQHF. The CDR3 DNA is TGTGCCAGCAGTGACACAGGGGTCGGGCCCCAGCATTTT. The chain couples TRBV6-1 to TRBJ1-5; 7 bases fit TRBD1. Germline V gives CDR1 MNHNS, CDR2 SASEGT. V lost 3 bases, J lost 9 bases, and 5 bases stayed unmatched. The CDR3 is 13 residues long.

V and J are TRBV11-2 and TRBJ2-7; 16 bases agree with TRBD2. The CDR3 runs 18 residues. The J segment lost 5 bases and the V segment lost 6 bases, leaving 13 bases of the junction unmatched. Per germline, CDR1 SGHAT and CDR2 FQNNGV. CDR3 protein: CASRSYSGTSGRVHEQYF. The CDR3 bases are TGTGCCAGCAGATCGTACTCCGGGACTAGCGGGAGGGTCCACGAGCAGTACTTC.